Listed here are 6 T cell receptor beta chains from one sample, sequenced in a study of blood T cells in healthy people across ages. Through a sample-barcoded 5' primer and a J-beta primer mix, a second PCR was run for roughly 7 to 11 cycles. Each CDR3 protein gets one entry after TCRdb re-called the 5' RACE reads with MiXCR. Among 800,000 to 950,000 distinct CDR3 sequences listed, almost 30% were seen once. These data were likewise used in another study, on T cells of mothers and their children.

Sequenced material: blood. The origin of the receptors is a woman aged 40 to 55 in good health.

The V gene is TRBV7-9, the J gene TRBJ2-4; D is possibly TRBD2 (6 bases). Matching the DNA end better, TRBJ2-7 makes the J call doubtful. Germline lookup yields CDR1 SEHNR and CDR2 FQNEAQ (reference sequence). This CDR3 has 13 residues. CDR3 nucleotide sequence: TGTGCCAGCTCCACGGACGGGGGATTCGAGCAGTACTTC. This gives the protein CASSTDGGFEQYF.

In this sample, this clonotype turned up many times. The chain carries TRBV7-3 and TRBJ1-2, with TRBD1 matching over 9 bases. There are 15 residues in the CDR3. Losses at the gene ends were 7 bases for V and 3 bases for J; bases not matched to a gene: 9. Looked up from germline, CDR1 is SGHTA and CDR2 is FQGTGA. CDR3: CASTNLYRGHYGYTF. Written as DNA, the CDR3 is TGTGCCAGCACCAACCTTTACAGGGGGCACTATGGCTACACCTTC. Using reference TRBV7-3 and TRBJ1-2 for the parts outside the CDR3, the full variable domain is GAGVSQTPSNKVTEKGKYVELRCDPISGHTALYWYRQSLGQGPEFLIYFQGTGAADDSGLPNDRFFAVRPEGSVSTLKIQRTERGDSAVYLCASTNLYRGHYGYTFGSGTRLTVV.

As concerns this clonotype: One end of the junction does not line up with germline, which may come from a read error. The chain combines TRBV6-4 with TRBJ2-7, with a weak D call TRBD1 (7 bases). The CDR3 is made up of 21 amino acids. Germline CDR1 is MRHNA and CDR2 is SNTAGT. The CDR3, as DNA: TGTGCCAGCGGTGACTCGATACGGTTCTGGAGGGGGCACCCAAGCTCCTACGAGCAGTACTTC. Amino acids: CASGDSIRFWRGHPSSYEQYF.

V and J are TRBV2 and TRBJ1-1; possible D gene TRBD1, 6 bases. In germline, CDR1 is SNHLY, CDR2 FYNNEI. Trimming stripped 7 bases from V and 6 bases from J, with 15 bases between. This CDR3 has 13 residues. In DNA, the CDR3 is TGTGCCAGCACCAGGGCAGGGGACGCTGAAGCTTTCTTT. Translation: CASTRAGDAEAFF.

The chain recombines TRBV2 with TRBJ2-3; tentatively, D is TRBD2 (6 bases). The ends were cut back, 3 bases at V and 8 bases at J, with 15 bases in the middle. Per the germline V gene, CDR1 is SNHLY and CDR2 is FYNNEI. The CDR3 has 14 residues. This CDR3 is CASSDGGTRSTQYF. The CDR3, as DNA: TGTGCCAGCAGTGACGGAGGGACTCGGTCTACGCAGTATTTT.

This clonotype was picked up a small number of times. The CDR3 reads CAISEGVSGGFNEQFF. The CDR3 coding sequence is TGTGCCATCAGTGAGGGGGTTAGCGGGGGGTTCAATGAGCAGTTCTTC. The chain joins TRBV10-3 to TRBJ2-1, with 10 bases aligning to TRBD2. This CDR3 has 16 residues. The germline V gene has CDR1 ENHRY and CDR2 SYGVKD. V lost 2 bases and J lost 6; bases outside the gene matches: 7.